This T cell receptor beta chain appears in the sequencing data of a study of cytomegalovirus exposure and HLA in healthy donors. Looked up from germline, CDR1 is GTSNPN and CDR2 is SVGIG (reference sequence). The CDR3 length is 13 residues. About this clone itself: What it recognizes is unknown.

Overall study findings and caveats: The majority of TCR sequences were rare, yet some public TCRs appeared in many donors. Researchers catalogued under 200 TCR beta chains as cytomegalovirus-associated.

The study ran its PCR with 60 Vbeta and 13 Jbeta primers. Sequencing used immunoSEQ multiplex PCR; TCRdb keeps in-frame clones, though not all of them. Of roughly 120,000 clones detected, about four fifths appear once; the ten largest clones hold roughly 3.9%. The sequence was obtained from a woman younger than 45 in good health and CMV-seronegative. The chain uses TRBV30 and TRBJ2-7; no firm D call. Sample: PBMCs. CDR3 sequence reads: CAVRPTQAYEQYF. CDR3 sequence (DNA): TGTGCTGTACGCCCTACCCAGGCCTACGAGCAGTACTTC.